This T cell receptor (beta chain) was obtained from a study of CD4 T cells in relation to SARS-CoV-2 and coronaviruses (dated by TCRdb to the early 2020s). Regarding the research as a whole: In the ViraFEST assay, PBMCs were grown with antigen for approximately 10 days, and TCR beta CDR3s were then sequenced to identify antigen-specific clonal expansions. The negative reference condition was either a culture with an HIV-1 Nef peptide pool or a culture with no peptide. Using patient-derived lymphoblastoid cell lines, the shared crossreactive spike epitopes were mapped to their HLA restriction. At the level of individual TCR clonotypes, the study evaluated whether memory CD4+ T cells crossreact between the spike proteins of SARS-CoV-2 and those of common cold coronaviruses. The Adaptive Biotechnologies TCR-sequencing kit was used to sequence samples from three pre-COVID donors and the naive versus memory experiments, while other data came from Illumina-based sequencing. For other donors in the study, expansion assays were sequenced with a different, Illumina-based TCR-beta assay. Results the study describes overall, beyond this receptor: In around three fifths of donors, memory CD4+ clonotypes turned up that crossrecognized SARS-CoV-2 and at least one common cold coronavirus spike. Since the crossreactivity analysis centred on spike protein, crossreactivity against other viral proteins was not assessed. Compared with monoreactive clones, crossreactive clones had significantly weaker SARS-CoV-2-driven expansion, a result consistent with antigenic imprinting. Because no donor provided both pre-pandemic and post-infection samples, tracing the source of pre-existing responses was limited. The study was constrained by small numbers of patients and of tested TCRs.

Receptors were amplified or captured by the immunoSEQ multiplex PCR assay. Per the source publication's procedure: Preprocessing removed nonproductive sequences and CDR3s not starting with C, not ending with F or W, or shorter than 7 amino acids. The MANAFEST web app was used to call antigen-specific clonotypes on the basis of expansion compared with the reference and with other culture wells. A clone was considered positive if significant expansion relative to the reference culture was observed in 2 of 3 replicate wells at an FDR below 0.05. To be called positive, a clone also had to show significant expansion compared with every other tandem well and an odds ratio greater than 5. Pairwise Levenshtein distance, computed with the stringdist R package after three terminal residues were trimmed from each end, was used as the measure of CDR3 homology. TCRdb mirrors the immuneACCESS table, restricted to in-frame sequences. Some clones are absent from its copies; in checked studies, under half trace to an unresolved V gene, and the reason for the others is unknown. V, J and clone size are taken as reported in that table, and D and trimming were inferred from the DNA itself. The sample table records roughly 15,000 clones; 82% of these occur just once. 25% to 35% of the sample rests with the top ten.

CD4+ T cells from unexposed donors were collected before the COVID-19 pandemic (2011-2018). The EasySep CD4+ T cell isolation kit was used to isolate CD4+ T cells once the cultures had run for nine to eleven days. As cell number allowed, CD4+ T cells from unexposed donors were tested for reactivity to SARS-CoV-2 S and N and to four common cold coronavirus spike pools. Each well received about 2.2 million PBMCs, cultured in IMDM supplemented with about 5.4% human AB serum and 9.5 to 10 IU/ml IL-2. Half of the culture medium was replaced with fresh IL-2-containing medium on days 3 and 7. In general, every peptide culture condition was set up in three replicate wells. Leukapheresis product for the unexposed donors was bought commercially. Ficoll-Paque PLUS gradient centrifugation was used to isolate PBMCs from either whole blood or leukapheresis product. PBMCs were either cryopreserved at -140°C or used fresh in the expansion assay. The QIAamp Micro DNA Kit was used to extract genomic DNA from the CD4+ T cells.

Taken from the germline V gene (reference sequence), the CDR1 and CDR2 loops are LGHDT and YNNKEL. The CDR3 covers 13 residues, taking in both the cysteine and the phenylalanine. The entry retains the CDR3 DNA only, 39 bases that are in frame from base 1. The junction carries 5 bases between V and J, which are trimmed by 1 base and 7 bases respectively. About this clone itself: This clone's antigen is unknown. Per-base quality was not reported, and no clone a single base away is much larger than it.

The sequence links TRBV3-1 (or the pseudogene TRBV3-2) to TRBJ1-6, with no confident D gene call. The specimen sequenced was CD4+ T cells from PBMCs, cultured in vitro. The sequence was obtained from a human donor in good health. CDR3 loop: CASSQAANSPLHF. The DNA sequence reads TGTGCCAGCAGCCAAGCAGCGAATTCACCCCTCCACTTT.